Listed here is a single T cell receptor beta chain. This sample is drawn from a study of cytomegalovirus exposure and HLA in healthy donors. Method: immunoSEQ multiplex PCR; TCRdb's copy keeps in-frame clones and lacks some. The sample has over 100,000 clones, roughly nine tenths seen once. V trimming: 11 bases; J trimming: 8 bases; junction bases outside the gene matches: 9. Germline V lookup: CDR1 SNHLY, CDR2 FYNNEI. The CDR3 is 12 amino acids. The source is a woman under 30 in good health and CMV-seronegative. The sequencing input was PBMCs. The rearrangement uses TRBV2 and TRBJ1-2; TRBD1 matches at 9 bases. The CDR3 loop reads CAGTQGAEGYTF. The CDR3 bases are TGTGCCGGCACACAGGGGGCGGAGGGCTACACCTTC. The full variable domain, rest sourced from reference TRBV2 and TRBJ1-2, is EPEVTQTPSHQVTQMGQEVILRCVPISNHLYFYWYRQILGQKVEFLVSFYNNEISEKSEIFDDQFSVERPDGSNFTLKIRSTKLEDSAMYFCAGTQGAEGYTFGSGTRLTVV.